What follows are 15 T cell receptor beta chains derived from one specimen sequenced in a study of blood T cell repertoires in COVID-19. The assay was immunoSEQ multiplex PCR, and TCRdb's table has in-frame clones only and misses some. The profile shows 50,000 to 80,000 clones, 85% to 90% of them singletons. What was sequenced was PBMCs or T cells enriched from blood (not recorded which). The source is a woman aged 40 to 50 who had recovered from COVID-19.

This rearrangement joins TRBV5-1 to TRBJ1-2, with TRBD1 matching 7 bases. The V gene's germline CDR1 is SGHRS and CDR2 YFSETQ. J lost 6 bases, V lost 1 base, and 6 bases had no gene match. The CDR3 totals 14 residues. The CDR3 spells CASSLPGTADGYTF. In nucleotides, the CDR3 is TGCGCCAGCAGCTTGCCCGGGACAGCCGATGGCTACACCTTC.

This clone has only one observation. V is TRBV6-5 and J is TRBJ1-6; TRBD1 agrees at 7 bases. The CDR3 totals 16 residues. Per germline, CDR1 MNHEY and CDR2 SVGAGI. The ends lost 4 bases at V and 4 bases at J; junction bases unmatched: 7. The CDR3 nucleotides read TGTGCCAGCAGTTTAGACAGGGCTCCATATAATTCACCCCTCCACTTT. This gives the protein CASSLDRAPYNSPLHF.

The chain combines TRBV5-4 with TRBJ1-1; a weak D match, TRBD1 (5 bases). The V and J ends lost 2 bases and 7 bases respectively, with 12 bases between them. CDR3 size: 13 residues. From germline, CDR1 is SGHNT and CDR2 YYREEE (reference sequence). CDR3: CASSLETVHEAFF. Written as DNA, the CDR3 is TGTGCCAGCAGCTTAGAGACAGTCCATGAAGCTTTCTTT. The full variable domain, with the rest looked up from reference TRBV5-4 and TRBJ1-1, is ETGVTQSPTHLIKTRGQQVTLRCSSQSGHNTVSWYQQALGQGPQFIFQYYREEENGRGNFPPRFSGLQFPNYSSELNVNALELDDSALYLCASSLETVHEAFFGQGTRLTVV.

J is TRBJ2-2 and V is TRBV7-2; 7 nucleotides agree with TRBD2. The V gene's germline CDR1 is SGHTA and CDR2 FQGNSA. CDR3 length: 16 amino acids. J was trimmed by 2 bases and V by 3 bases; bases with no gene match: 6. CDR3 in amino acids: CASSLTSGANTGELFF. CDR3 nucleotide sequence: TGTGCCAGCAGCTTGACAAGCGGGGCTAACACCGGGGAGCTGTTTTTT.

V gene TRBV6-4 combines with J gene TRBJ2-3; TRBD2 is a possible D gene (7 bases). From germline, CDR1 is MRHNA and CDR2 SNTAGT. This CDR3 contains 15 residues. Trimming pared 5 bases from V and 0 bases from J, leaving 12 bases between. In nucleotides, the CDR3 is TGTGCCAGCAGTCGGGGAGGGGGAAGCACAGATACGCAGTATTTT. This sequence encodes CASSRGGGSTDTQYF.

The chain links TRBV9 to TRBJ2-3, with 16 bases identical to TRBD2. The CDR3 has 17 amino acids. CDR1 SGDLS and CDR2 YYNGEE come from the germline V gene. Unmatched junction bases numbered 7, after V lost 4 bases and J lost 5 bases. The CDR3 nucleotides read TGTGCCAGCAGCCCCCAGGGACTAGCGGGGGGGCTAGATACGCAGTATTTT. Encoded protein: CASSPQGLAGGLDTQYF.

This chain joins TRBV6-5 and TRBJ2-7; 11 bases map to TRBD2. The ends lost 11 bases at V and 2 bases at J; junction bases unmatched: 8. Germline assignment: CDR1 MNHEY and CDR2 SVGAGI. There are 14 residues in the CDR3. The CDR3 loop is CASKRLAGTYEQYF. The CDR3, as DNA: TGTGCCTCCAAGAGACTAGCGGGGACCTACGAGCAGTACTTC.

The chain links TRBV11-2 to TRBJ2-1; TRBD2 is a possible D gene (7 bases). Trimming stripped 8 bases from V and 7 bases from J, with 21 bases between. CDR1 SGHAT and CDR2 FQNNGV come from the germline V gene. The length of the CDR3 is 15 residues. This chain's CDR3 is CASGIVGGLRNEQFF. In DNA form, the CDR3 reads TGTGCCAGCGGGATAGTGGGGGGGCTACGGAATGAGCAGTTCTTC.

The chain carries TRBV10-2 and TRBJ2-7; TRBD2 agrees at 8 bases. The CDR3 spans 14 residues. In germline, CDR1 is WSHSY, CDR2 SAAADI. V lost 6 bases and J lost 7; bases outside the gene matches: 11. CDR3 protein: CASRGLVLLQEQYF. The DNA of the CDR3 is TGCGCCAGCAGGGGACTAGTACTACTTCAAGAGCAGTACTTC.

The chain is built from TRBV3-1 (or the pseudogene TRBV3-2) and TRBJ2-5, with TRBD2 matching 10 bases. V lost 3 bases to trimming and J lost 5 bases; unmatched junction nucleotides: 3. The CDR3 contains 14 residues. Germline-derived CDR1 and CDR2 are LGHDT and YNNKEL (reference sequence). CDR3 sequence (DNA): TGTGCCAGCAGCCAGCCGACTAGCGGGGAGACCCAGTACTTC. Its translation: CASSQPTSGETQYF.

The chain joins TRBV29-1 to TRBJ2-6; D is uncertain. V lost 4 bases and J lost 4, with 8 bases in between. This CDR3 contains 13 residues. Looked up from germline, CDR1 is SQVTM and CDR2 is ANQGSEA. The CDR3 DNA reads as TGCAGCGTTGTAATTCTGGGGGCCAACGTCCTGACTTTC. Translated, it gives CSVVILGANVLTF.

In this sample, this clone turned up once. The gene calls are TRBV3-1 (or the pseudogene TRBV3-2) and TRBJ1-1; 7 positions agree with TRBD1. Germline loops: CDR1 LGHDT, CDR2 YNNKEL (reference sequence). V lost 1 base to trimming and J lost 4 bases; unmatched junction nucleotides: 3. There are 14 residues in the CDR3. The CDR3 bases are TGTGCCAGCAGCCAAGTCCAGGGGGGCACTGAAGCTTTCTTT. Translated: CASSQVQGGTEAFF.

The chain has TRBV5-1 and TRBJ2-1; 8 bases map to TRBD1. Germline V gives CDR1 SGHRS, CDR2 YFSETQ. The CDR3 length is 17 residues. With V trimmed by 3 bases and J by 7 bases, 15 bases remained unmatched. The CDR3 sequence is CASSSSWTGQNRNEQFF. The DNA for the CDR3 is TGCGCCAGCAGCTCTTCCTGGACAGGGCAAAATAGGAATGAGCAGTTCTTC.

V usage is TRBV3-1 (or the pseudogene TRBV3-2) and J usage is TRBJ2-1, with a tentative D call TRBD1 (5 bases). The CDR3 is 13 residues long. Trimming left V 0 bases short and J 10 bases short, with 10 bases between. CDR1 LGHDT and CDR2 YNNKEL come from the germline V gene (reference sequence). The CDR3 protein is CASSQDTGPEQFF. CDR3 DNA: TGTGCCAGCAGCCAAGACACAGGACCAGAGCAGTTCTTC.

The V call is TRBV10-2, the J call TRBJ1-1; D not certain. Trimming pared 6 bases from V and 5 bases from J, leaving 16 bases between. The CDR3 spans 14 residues. CDR1 WSHSY and CDR2 SAAADI come from the germline V gene. The CDR3 sequence is CASRTSMMQTEAFF. The DNA of the CDR3 is TGCGCCAGCAGAACAAGTATGATGCAAACTGAAGCTTTCTTT.